Following are 17 T cell receptor beta chains from one sample sequenced in a study of CXCR3-negative and CXCR3-positive naive CD8 T cells. Points from the study as a whole: In CXCR3-positive naive cells, the TRB CDR3s were more hydrophobic than in CXCR3-negative naive cells.

Their cognate antigens are unknown. cDNA libraries for TRB were generated by 5' RACE incorporating UMI labels. No DNA is given; TCRdb re-called the 5' RACE reads and lists each CDR3 protein once. This table holds about 86,000 distinct CDR3 sequences. Sequences were obtained from naive CXCR3+ CD8+ T cells from blood. Subset in this sample: CD45RO-CCR7+CD27+CD95- naive CD8+ T cells expressing CXCR3 (TNR3+). The receptors were sampled from a human donor in good health. Some clones in this sample may be carry-over from other donors' samples.

The chain joins TRBV29-1 to TRBJ2-1; TCRdb's D gene call, TRBD2, goes unchecked for lack of DNA. The germline gives CDR1 SQVTM, CDR2 ANQGSEA. The CDR3 loop spans 15 amino acids. This CDR3 reads CSARGEGGSDNEQFF.

The rearrangement links TRBV28 to TRBJ1-5. This CDR3 spans 12 amino acids. CDR1 and CDR2 (germline): MDHEN, SYDVKM. CDR3 protein: CASSFRNQPQHF.

The rearrangement joins TRBV5-1 to TRBJ2-1. The germline V gene encodes CDR1 SGHRS and CDR2 YFSETQ. The CDR3 sequence is 12 residues long. CDR3 residues: CASSPIDNEQFF.

CDR3: CASVNWGNQPQHF. This sequence joins TRBV19 and TRBJ1-5. Germline CDR1 reads LNHDA; CDR2 reads SQIVND (reference sequence). The CDR3 runs to 13 residues.

The chain carries TRBV5-1 and TRBJ2-3. The CDR3 sequence is 15 residues long. In germline, CDR1 is SGHRS, CDR2 YFSETQ. The CDR3 sequence is CASSLAAAVTDTQYF.

V usage is TRBV5-1 and J usage is TRBJ1-1. Per the germline V gene, CDR1 is SGHRS and CDR2 is YFSETQ. This CDR3 spans 11 amino acids. CDR3 residues: CARSKRTEAFF.

This rearrangement joins TRBV6-1 to TRBJ2-7; TCRdb calls TRBD2, which cannot be checked without DNA. In germline, CDR1 is MNHNS, CDR2 SASEGT. This CDR3 comprises 14 residues. CDR3 sequence reads: CASIPEGGSLEQYF.

This chain uses TRBV2 with TRBJ2-7; as DNA is missing, the TRBD1 call by TCRdb cannot be tested. The CDR3 loop spans 12 amino acids. In germline, CDR1 is SNHLY, CDR2 FYNNEI. The CDR3 reads CASWGGTYEQYF.

This sequence joins TRBV7-9 and TRBJ2-1; as DNA is missing, the TRBD1 call by TCRdb cannot be tested. The V gene's germline CDR1 is SEHNR and CDR2 FQNEAQ (reference sequence). This CDR3 comprises 14 residues. CDR3 protein: CACNLQGAYNEQFF.

The genes are TRBV5-1 and TRBJ2-7; TCRdb picks TRBD2, but there is no DNA to check that call. The CDR3 runs to 17 residues. Germline assignment: CDR1 SGHRS and CDR2 YFSETQ. The chain's CDR3 is CSSSLGRGLAESYEQYF. Using reference TRBV5-1 and TRBJ2-7 for the parts outside the CDR3, the full variable domain is KAGVTQTPRYLIKTRGQQVTLSCSPISGHRSVSWYQQTPGQGLQFLFEYFSETQRNKGNFPGRFSGRQFSNSRSEMNVSTLELGDSALYLCSSSLGRGLAESYEQYFGPGTRLTVT.

The chain is built from TRBV7-9 and TRBJ2-7; TCRdb picks TRBD2, but there is no DNA to check that call. CDR1 is SEHNR and CDR2 is FQNEAQ in the germline V gene (reference sequence). The CDR3 has 16 residues. The CDR3 sequence: CASSLAHRGQLYEQYF.

CDR3 protein: CASSYEGDSNQPQHF. The genes are TRBV6-2 or TRBV6-3 and TRBJ1-5. Germline CDR1 MNHEY, CDR2 SVGEGT. The CDR3 consists of 15 residues.

The V gene is TRBV6-5, the J gene TRBJ1-5; the TCRdb D gene call, TRBD1, has no DNA to confirm it. Germline CDR1 is MNHEY and CDR2 is SVGAGI. CDR3 length: 14 amino acids. CDR3 in amino acids: CASSYMGPNQPQHF.

The chain links TRBV12-3 or TRBV12-4 to TRBJ2-5; no DNA is available, so the TRBD1 call from TCRdb remains unchecked. This CDR3 has 14 residues. The CDR3 loop is CASSPGGVGETQYF.

The chain combines TRBV4-2 with TRBJ2-1; TCRdb selects TRBD1, and the lack of DNA leaves this call unchecked. CDR3 size: 12 residues. Germline CDR1 LGHNA, CDR2 YNFKEQ. CDR3 in amino acids: CASSQGGDRQFF.

The gene calls are TRBV12-3 or TRBV12-4 and TRBJ2-1. CDR3 length: 13 amino acids. CDR3 residues: CASSLLGFNEQFF.

The V call is TRBV7-9, the J call TRBJ2-1; TCRdb designates TRBD2, a call that cannot be tested without DNA. Germline V lookup: CDR1 SEHNR, CDR2 FQNEAQ (reference sequence). The CDR3 spans 16 residues. The CDR3 reads CASSLGIGTYENEQFF.